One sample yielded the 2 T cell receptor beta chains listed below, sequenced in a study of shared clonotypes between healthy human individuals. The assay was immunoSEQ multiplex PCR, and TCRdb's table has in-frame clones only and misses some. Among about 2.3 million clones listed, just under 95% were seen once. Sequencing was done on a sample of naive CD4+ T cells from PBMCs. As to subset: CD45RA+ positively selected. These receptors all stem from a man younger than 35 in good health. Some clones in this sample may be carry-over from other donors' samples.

The CDR3 here is CASTGGLNTEAFF. The CDR3 region has the DNA TGTGCCAGCACCGGGGGCCTGAACACTGAAGCTTTCTTT. The chain recombines TRBV27 with TRBJ1-1; D may be TRBD1 (6 bases). V gave up 7 bases and J gave up 0 bases, with 9 bases separating them. The CDR3 contains 13 residues. Germline lookup yields CDR1 MNHEY and CDR2 SMNVEV (reference sequence).

CDR3 in amino acids: CASSEGQGFTEAFF. The CDR3 nucleotides read TGTGCCAGCTCCGAGGGACAGGGCTTCACTGAAGCTTTCTTT. The rearrangement joins TRBV18 to TRBJ1-1; 9 bases match TRBD1. The germline gives CDR1 KGHSH, CDR2 LQKENI. The CDR3 length is 14 residues. V shed 6 bases, J shed 4 bases, and the junction held 6 bases outside the gene matches.